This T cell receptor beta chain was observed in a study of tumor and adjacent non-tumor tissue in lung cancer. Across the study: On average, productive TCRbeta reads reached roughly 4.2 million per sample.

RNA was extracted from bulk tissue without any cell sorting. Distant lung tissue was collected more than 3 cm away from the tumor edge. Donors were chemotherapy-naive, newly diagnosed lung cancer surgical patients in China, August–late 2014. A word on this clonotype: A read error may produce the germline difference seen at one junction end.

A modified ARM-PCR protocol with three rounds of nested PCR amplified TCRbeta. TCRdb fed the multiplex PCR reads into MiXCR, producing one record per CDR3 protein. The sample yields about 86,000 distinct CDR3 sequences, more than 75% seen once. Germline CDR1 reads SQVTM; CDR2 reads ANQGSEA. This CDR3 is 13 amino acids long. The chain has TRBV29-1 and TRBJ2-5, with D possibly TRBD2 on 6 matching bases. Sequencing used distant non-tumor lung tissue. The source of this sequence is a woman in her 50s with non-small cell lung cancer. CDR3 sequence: CSAGCGGIETQQF. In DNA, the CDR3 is TGCAGCGCTGGGTGCGGCGGGATAGAGACCCAGCAATTC. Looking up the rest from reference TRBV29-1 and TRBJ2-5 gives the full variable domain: SAVISQKPSRDICQRGTSLTIQCQVDSQVTMMFWYRQQPGQSLTLIATANQGSEATYESGFVIDKFPISRPNLTFSTLTVSNMSPEDSSIYLCSAGCGGIETQQFGPGTRLLVL.